Listed here are 18 T cell receptor beta chains from one sample, sequenced in a study of blood T cell repertoires in COVID-19. The protocol was immunoSEQ multiplex PCR, while the TCRdb copy is restricted to in-frame clones and leaves out a portion. The data show roughly 150,000 clones, around 86% seen once. The sample consisted of PBMCs or T cells enriched from blood (not recorded which). Receptor source: a man over 45 who had recovered from COVID-19.

This clone was found once. This rearrangement joins TRBV13 to TRBJ2-1, with 7 bases fitting TRBD2. The germline gives CDR1 PRHDT, CDR2 FYEKMQ (reference sequence). The CDR3 length is 15 residues. J gave up 4 bases and V 5 bases, and 8 bases lay outside the gene matches. The CDR3: CASSPKREIYNEQFF. CDR3 bases: TGTGCCAGCAGCCCGAAGCGGGAAATTTACAATGAGCAGTTCTTC.

The chain joins TRBV19 to TRBJ1-2; 7 bases map to TRBD1. The J segment lost 4 bases and the V segment lost 5 bases, leaving 4 bases of the junction unmatched. The CDR3 sequence is 13 residues long. Germline loops: CDR1 LNHDA, CDR2 SQIVND (reference sequence). CDR3 protein: CASSPDRIYGYTF. The CDR3 bases are TGTGCCAGTAGTCCGGACAGGATCTATGGCTACACCTTC. Variable domain in full (rest from reference TRBV19 and TRBJ1-2): DGGITQSPKYLFRKEGQNVTLSCEQNLNHDAMYWYRQDPGQGLRLIYYSQIVNDFQKGDIAEGYSVSREKKESFPLTVTSAQKNPTAFYLCASSPDRIYGYTFGSGTRLTVV.

The CDR3 loop is CASSSRGRGRTDTQYF. For the CDR3, the DNA is TGTGCCAGCAGCTCTAGAGGCAGGGGGCGCACAGATACGCAGTATTTT. The chain combines TRBV9 with TRBJ2-3; 8 nucleotides match TRBD1. Trimming took 4 bases from V and 1 from J; bases not matched to a gene: 8. Germline lookup yields CDR1 SGDLS and CDR2 YYNGEE. The CDR3 spans 16 residues.

The V call is TRBV4-3, the J call TRBJ1-1, with 7 positions matching TRBD1. There are 18 residues in the CDR3. With 2 bases clipped from V and 0 bases from J, the junction kept 12 bases outside the gene matches. Per the germline V gene, CDR1 is LGHNA and CDR2 is YSLEER. Here the CDR3 reads CASSQISLGRGLNTEAFF. The DNA of the CDR3 is TGCGCCAGCAGCCAAATTTCCCTCGGAAGGGGGCTGAACACTGAAGCTTTCTTT.

The rearrangement links TRBV27 to TRBJ1-5, with TRBD1 matching over 7 bases. This CDR3 has 15 amino acids. Germline V gene lookup returns CDR1 MNHEY and CDR2 SMNVEV (reference sequence). The trim removed 6 bases at V and 3 bases at J, leaving 8 bases unmatched. CDR3 protein: CASSLTGQNNQPQHF. The CDR3, as DNA: TGTGCCAGCAGCCTCACGGGACAGAACAATCAGCCCCAGCATTTT.

The chain recombines TRBV15 with TRBJ1-2; no reliable D call. V was pared by 6 bases and J by 4 bases, with 15 bases between. This CDR3 contains 14 residues. Germline V CDR1 and CDR2: LNHNV, YYDKDF (reference sequence). CDR3: CATRGVGGIYGYTF. DNA for the CDR3: TGTGCCACCAGGGGAGTGGGAGGGATCTATGGCTACACCTTC.

The chain is built from TRBV2 and TRBJ2-7; unclear D gene. CDR1 is SNHLY and CDR2 is FYNNEI in the germline V gene. This CDR3 has 14 amino acids. Trimming shortened V by 4 bases and J by 4 bases, and 14 bases separated the two germline ends. The CDR3 protein is CASSAGSRLYEQYV. CDR3 coding DNA: TGTGCCAGCAGTGCCGGGTCAAGGCTATACGAGCAGTACGTC.

The V gene is TRBV28, the J gene TRBJ2-1, with TRBD1 identical over 9 bases. CDR1 is MDHEN, CDR2 SYDVKM, per germline. This CDR3 has 16 amino acids. V lost 4 bases, J lost 1 base, and 5 bases stayed unmatched. The CDR3: CASSSRQGGSYNEQFF. The CDR3 bases are TGTGCCAGCAGTTCGCGACAGGGGGGATCCTACAATGAGCAGTTCTTC. The full variable domain, completed using reference TRBV28 and TRBJ2-1, is DVKVTQSSRYLVKRTGEKVFLECVQDMDHENMFWYRQDPGLGLRLIYFSYDVKMKEKGDIPEGYSVSREKKERFSLILESASTNQTSMYLCASSSRQGGSYNEQFFGPGTRLTVL.

This chain uses TRBV7-2 with TRBJ2-4; D ambiguous. The CDR3 extends over 16 amino acids. V lost 5 bases and J lost 0, with 14 bases in between. Looked up from germline, CDR1 is SGHTA and CDR2 is FQGNSA. The DNA of the CDR3 is TGTGCCAGCAGCCCCATGAAGCAACTAGCCAAAAACATTCAGTACTTC. It specifies CASSPMKQLAKNIQYF.

This chain joins TRBV18 and TRBJ2-2; 9 nucleotides align to TRBD2. This CDR3 has 17 amino acids. J was trimmed by 4 bases and V by 1 base; bases with no gene match: 7. Looked up from germline, CDR1 is KGHSH and CDR2 is LQKENI. The CDR3 reads CASSPQGLATGTGELFF. The CDR3 region has the DNA TGTGCCAGCTCACCACAGGGACTAGCAACGGGCACCGGGGAGCTGTTTTTT.

The chain has TRBV11-2 and TRBJ2-7, with D possibly matching TRBD2 (5 bases). CDR1 is SGHAT, CDR2 FQNNGV, per germline. Trimming cost V 6 bases and J 4 bases, with 10 bases left between them. This CDR3 has 12 residues. CDR3 protein: CASSRTLYEQYF. Here the CDR3 DNA reads TGTGCCAGCAGTCGGACTCTTTACGAGCAGTACTTC.

V and J are TRBV19 and TRBJ1-5; 10 bases line up with TRBD1. The CDR3 runs to 16 residues. Germline CDR1 is LNHDA and CDR2 is SQIVND (reference sequence). The V segment lost 2 bases and the J segment 5 bases; nucleotides outside the gene matches: 6. The CDR3 loop reads CASSIRSGTGDQPQHF. CDR3 in DNA: TGTGCCAGTAGTATACGCTCAGGGACAGGGGATCAGCCCCAGCATTTT.

The chain uses TRBV7-3 and TRBJ2-6; 13 positions agree with TRBD2. V was clipped by 1 base and J by 1 base; unmatched bases: 10. There are 21 residues in the CDR3. Germline V CDR1 and CDR2: SGHTA, FQGTGA. CDR3 DNA: TGTGCCAGCAGCTTAAAGCAAGGGACTAGCGGGGAACAGTCTGGGGCCAACGTCCTGACTTTC. This gives the protein CASSLKQGTSGEQSGANVLTF.

This sequence joins TRBV7-6 and TRBJ2-1, with 9 bases lining up with TRBD1. The J segment lost 0 bases and the V segment lost 5 bases, leaving 8 bases of the junction unmatched. Germline assignment: CDR1 SGHVS and CDR2 FNYEAQ. The CDR3 contains 17 residues. CDR3 nucleotide sequence: TGTGCCAGCAGCGACCCCGGGACAGGGTCCTCCTACAATGAGCAGTTCTTC. Translation gives CASSDPGTGSSYNEQFF.

The J gene is TRBJ1-6, the V gene TRBV3-1 (or the pseudogene TRBV3-2), with 10 bases fitting TRBD1. Germline trimming cut 2 bases from V and 10 bases from J; bases unmatched to any gene: 5. CDR1 is LGHDT, CDR2 YNNKEL, per germline (reference sequence). This CDR3 has 15 amino acids. The CDR3 is CASSQRDRGVSPLHF. In DNA, the CDR3 is TGTGCCAGCAGCCAAAGGGACAGGGGAGTCTCACCCCTCCACTTT.

A few counts support this clone. The chain links TRBV30 to TRBJ2-1, with 9 bases aligning to TRBD2. After removal of 2 bases from V and 2 bases from J, the junction contained 10 bases not matched to a gene. CDR3 size: 17 residues. The germline gives CDR1 GTSNPN, CDR2 SVGIG (reference sequence). The CDR3 region has the DNA TGTGCCTGGAGTAGGAAAAGCGGGGGGAGGGCCTACAATGAGCAGTTCTTC. Its translation is CAWSRKSGGRAYNEQFF.

The rearrangement links TRBV7-9 to TRBJ1-4, with D possibly TRBD1 on 5 matching bases. CDR1 and CDR2 (germline): SEHNR, FQNEAQ (reference sequence). This CDR3 has 13 residues. The ends were cut back, 5 bases at V and 8 bases at J, with 12 bases in the middle. CDR3 coding DNA: TGTGCCAGCAGCGGCAGGGTGGGGGAAAAACTGTTTTTT. Its protein is CASSGRVGEKLFF.

This clone is a singleton in its sample. The chain carries TRBV4-1 and TRBJ1-4; D not resolved. The germline V gene encodes CDR1 MGHRA and CDR2 YSYEKL. Trimming left V 0 bases short and J 0 bases short, with 17 bases between. The CDR3 length is 19 residues. The chain's CDR3 is CASSQDRSGILATNEKLFF. The DNA for the CDR3 is TGCGCCAGCAGCCAAGATCGATCGGGAATACTCGCAACTAATGAAAAACTGTTTTTT.